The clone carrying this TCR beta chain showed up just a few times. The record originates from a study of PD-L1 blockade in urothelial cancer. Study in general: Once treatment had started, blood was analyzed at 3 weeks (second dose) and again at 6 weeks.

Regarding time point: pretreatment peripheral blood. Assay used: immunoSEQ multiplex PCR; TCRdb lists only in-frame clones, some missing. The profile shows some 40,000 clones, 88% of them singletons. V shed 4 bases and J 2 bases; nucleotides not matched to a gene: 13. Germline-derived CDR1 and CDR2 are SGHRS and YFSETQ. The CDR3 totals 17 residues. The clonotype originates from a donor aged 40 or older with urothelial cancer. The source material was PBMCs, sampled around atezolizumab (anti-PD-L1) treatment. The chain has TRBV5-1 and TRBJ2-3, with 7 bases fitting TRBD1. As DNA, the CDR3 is TGCGCCAGCAGCCCGGGACAGACCTCCGGCCCCACAGATACGCAGTATTTT. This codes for CASSPGQTSGPTDTQYF.